This T cell receptor (beta chain) was recorded in a study of cytomegalovirus exposure and HLA in healthy donors. Study-wide points: The study recorded around 160 TCR beta chains that were cytomegalovirus-associated.

TCRdb's copy holds only in-frame clones and misses some; the assay was immunoSEQ multiplex PCR. The sample holds some 130,000 clones; roughly 79% are singletons and the top ten take roughly 27%. About this clone: Its matching antigen is unknown.

The CDR3 runs 12 residues. Trimming removed 5 bases at V and 3 bases at J, with 8 bases between. CDR1 is GTSNPN and CDR2 is SVGIG in the germline V gene (reference sequence). The source is a man aged 30 to 45 in good health and CMV-seropositive. Sequencing input: PBMCs. The rearrangement joins TRBV30 to TRBJ2-1; tentatively, D is TRBD1 (5 bases). The CDR3 is CAWAQGYNEQFF. For the CDR3, the DNA is TGTGCCTGGGCCCAGGGCTACAATGAGCAGTTCTTC.